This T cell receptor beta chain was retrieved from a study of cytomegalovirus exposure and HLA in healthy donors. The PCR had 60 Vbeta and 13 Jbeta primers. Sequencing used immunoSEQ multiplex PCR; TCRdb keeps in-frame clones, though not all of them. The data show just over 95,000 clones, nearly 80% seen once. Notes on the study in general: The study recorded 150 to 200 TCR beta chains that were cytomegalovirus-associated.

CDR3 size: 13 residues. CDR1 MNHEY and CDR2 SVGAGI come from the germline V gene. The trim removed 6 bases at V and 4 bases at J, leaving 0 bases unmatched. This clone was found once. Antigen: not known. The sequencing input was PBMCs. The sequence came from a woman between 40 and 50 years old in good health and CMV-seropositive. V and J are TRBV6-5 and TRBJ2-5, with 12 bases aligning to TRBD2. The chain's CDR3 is CASRLAGGETQYF. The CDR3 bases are TGTGCCAGCAGACTAGCGGGAGGAGAGACCCAGTACTTC.